This T cell receptor beta chain was captured by sequencing in a study of identical twins' blood T cells (dated by TCRdb to 2013 to 2014). The study in broad terms: Roughly 49 million Illumina reads were obtained across some 12 libraries, comprising six alpha-chain and six beta-chain libraries. The study compared TCR alpha and beta chain repertoires of three pairs of monozygous twins using next-generation sequencing to assess genetic influence on repertoire formation.

Library preparation was by 5' RACE. These reads were obtained on an Illumina Genome Analyzer IIx. The RNA-based TCR cDNA libraries were made using a previously described protocol that was modified in several ways. To prevent cross-contamination, sample-specific barcodes were added to both ends of each TCR cDNA library during cDNA synthesis and amplification. As for how the authors treated the data: Between about 90,000 and nearly 550,000 clonotypes were identified per individual, and about 2 to 3.6 million CDR3-containing reads were obtained per library. Reads with improper barcode index combinations were discarded, and clonesets were then built for each library with the MiTCR software. While assembling CDR3 clonotypes, MiTCR corrected PCR and sequencing errors and either filtered or rescued low-quality reads. Artificial out-of-frame clonotypes were mapped to in-frame sequences, with one indel allowed in the CDR3, and then removed. Similarity of V and J gene usage between donors was measured as Jensen-Shannon divergence divided by mean entropy. TCRdb reprocessed the public reads (quality trimming at Q25 with fastp, clone calling with MiXCR) and kept in-frame beta chains. Every distinct CDR3 protein forms one entry, paired with its most common genes and DNA. It is TCRdb's table, rather than the study itself, that gives the V and J calls and clone size. This sample has 300,000 to 400,000 distinct CDR3 sequences in its table, and roughly 31% of those were observed once. The ten largest clones capture approximately 6.6% of the sample.

Note on this clonotype: No antigen is known for it. No clone much larger than this one lies a single base away; base qualities are absent.

Donors were six healthy women forming three monozygous twin pairs. All three twin pairs had been raised together and were thought likely to have encountered the same vaccines and infectious agents. TCR cDNA libraries were prepared from RNA that was isolated from peripheral blood mononuclear cells. Overall study outcomes, separate from this receptor: The count of CDR3 clonotypes shared by two donors depended mainly on the product of the two donors' cloneset sizes, and twins did not clearly depart from this trend. Validation by independent studies was stated to be required for the proposed role of the TCRalpha J segment in MHC recognition during thymic selection. Twin pairs were reported to be markedly more alike in V gene usage than unrelated donors were, even when looking at non-selected out-of-frame TCRbeta clonotypes. Among the most abundant TCRbeta clonotypes, more CDR3 sequences were shared by each donor with her twin than with unrelated donors. Because the twins were reared together, environmental influences could not be ruled out as the explanation for twin similarity.

Taken from cysteine to phenylalanine, the CDR3 has 15 residues. The retained sequence is limited to the CDR3, 45 bases, with the frame set at the first base. V trim: 3 bases; J trim: 8 bases; unmatched bases: 10. The CDR1 and CDR2 encoded by the germline V gene (reference sequence) are DFQATT and SNEGSKA. The material sequenced was PBMCs. The chain is assembled from TRBV20-1 and TRBJ1-4; TRBD1 aligns with 9 central bases. The clonotype comes from a woman between 18 and 50 years old in good health. The CDR3 reads CSASGRYRGLEKLFF. The nucleotides are TGCAGTGCTAGTGGGCGTTACAGGGGGCTCGAAAAACTGTTTTTT.